The 31 T cell receptor beta chains reported below all come from one sample, sequenced in a study of CD8 T cells in Susac syndrome. Random hexamers were used to reverse transcribe an amount of roughly 0.5 to 1 ug RNA. From the immunoSEQ multiplex PCR reads, TCRdb called clonotypes with MiXCR, one entry per CDR3 protein. The table shows roughly 200,000 distinct CDR3 sequences, with 85% to 95% occurring only once. What was sequenced was CD4+ T cells from PBMCs. The receptors here all came from a human donor with Susac syndrome.

V and J are TRBV19 and TRBJ1-2, with 9 bases that match TRBD1. The V and J ends lost 4 bases and 7 bases, in that order; junction bases with no gene match: 4. The germline V gene has CDR1 LNHDA and CDR2 SQIVND (reference sequence). The CDR3 has 13 residues. The CDR3 DNA reads as TGTGCCAGTAGTAGGGGGACAGGGCTTGGCTACACCTTC. Its translation is CASSRGTGLGYTF.

This rearrangement joins TRBV7-9 to TRBJ2-7; D remains unclear. Trimming took 1 base from V and 4 from J, leaving 11 bases between them. CDR3 length: 14 amino acids. Looked up from germline, CDR1 is SEHNR and CDR2 is FQNEAQ (reference sequence). In DNA form, the CDR3 reads TGTGCCAGCAGCTTAGTTCCCGAGCAGTACGAGCAGTACTTC. Residues: CASSLVPEQYEQYF.

The V and J genes are TRBV30 and TRBJ2-5, with TRBD1 matching 8 bases. V gave up 3 bases and J gave up 3 bases; unmatched junction bases: 3. The CDR3 length is 13 residues. Germline V gene data show CDR1 as GTSNPN and CDR2 as SVGIG (reference sequence). CDR3 coding DNA: TGTGCCTGGAGGATACAGGGGGAAGAGACCCAGTACTTC. It encodes CAWRIQGEETQYF.

This rearrangement joins TRBV7-2 to TRBJ2-7, with D unclear. Trimming pared 1 base from V and 2 bases from J, leaving 6 bases between. CDR1 SGHTA and CDR2 FQGNSA come from the germline V gene. This CDR3 has 13 residues. CDR3: CASSLENTYEQYF. CDR3 nucleotide sequence: TGTGCCAGCAGCTTAGAGAACACCTACGAGCAGTACTTC.

The rearrangement links TRBV4-3 to TRBJ2-7; D remains ambiguous. The CDR3 is 15 residues long. V dropped 0 bases and J dropped 6 bases, with 15 bases sitting between them. CDR1 LGHNA and CDR2 YSLEER come from the germline V gene. The CDR3 protein is CASSQDWRVQREQYF. The DNA for the CDR3 is TGCGCCAGCAGCCAAGACTGGCGTGTGCAACGCGAGCAGTACTTC.

The genes are TRBV12-3 or TRBV12-4 and TRBJ2-5; the match to TRBD2 covers 8 bases. The CDR3 is 18 amino acids. With 7 bases clipped from V and 5 bases from J, the junction kept 21 bases outside the gene matches. CDR3 sequence (DNA): TGTGCCAGCACCTGGTCGGGGGGGTTCGGGGATTGGAGTGAGACCCAGTACTTC. Its protein product is CASTWSGGFGDWSETQYF.

The chain carries TRBV30 and TRBJ1-1; D gene ambiguous. V shed 5 bases and J shed 4 bases, with 11 bases lying between them. Germline CDR1 reads GTSNPN; CDR2 reads SVGIG (reference sequence). This CDR3 contains 12 residues. CDR3 amino acids: CAWLGVSTEAFF. CDR3 nucleotides: TGTGCCTGGCTTGGGGTTTCCACTGAAGCTTTCTTT.

V gene TRBV28 combines with J gene TRBJ2-7; D gene unclear. The CDR3 runs 14 residues. CDR1 and CDR2 from the germline V gene are MDHEN and SYDVKM. V was cut by 6 bases and J by 9 bases, with 21 bases left in between. The CDR3 DNA follows: TGTGCCAGCAGCCCAATGTTGGGCGGTCTGGGGCAGTACTTC. Amino acids: CASSPMLGGLGQYF. The full variable domain, with the rest looked up from reference TRBV28 and TRBJ2-7, is DVKVTQSSRYLVKRTGEKVFLECVQDMDHENMFWYRQDPGLGLRLIYFSYDVKMKEKGDIPEGYSVSREKKERFSLILESASTNQTSMYLCASSPMLGGLGQYFGPGTRLTVT.

V gene TRBV29-1 combines with J gene TRBJ2-1; D tentatively reads TRBD1 or TRBD2 (6 bases each). Between the trimmed V and J ends, which lost 7 bases and 9 bases, there was a span of 25 bases. The CDR3 runs 15 residues. CDR1 SQVTM and CDR2 ANQGSEA come from the germline V gene. Here the CDR3 DNA reads TGCAGCGGACAGCCGATTCGGACCAAGGGGGGTGAGCAGTTCTTC. Translation: CSGQPIRTKGGEQFF.

This chain uses TRBV20-1 with TRBJ2-7; TRBD2 might be the D (5 bases). Germline-derived CDR1 and CDR2 are DFQATT and SNEGSKA (reference sequence). V lost 2 bases to trimming and J lost 4 bases, with 18 bases between them. The CDR3 length is 15 residues. The CDR3 DNA follows: TGCAGTGCTAGACCTTCTGGACGCTGGAGGTACGAGCAGTACTTC. It translates to CSARPSGRWRYEQYF.

The chain couples TRBV20-1 to TRBJ1-4, with 8 bases that match TRBD1. V dropped 7 bases and J dropped 0; count of bases not matched to a gene: 7. The CDR3 consists of 15 residues. Looked up from germline, CDR1 is DFQATT and CDR2 is SNEGSKA (reference sequence). CDR3 amino acids: CSVQGATPTNEKLFF. As DNA, the CDR3 is TGCAGTGTTCAGGGGGCCACTCCAACTAATGAAAAACTGTTTTTT.

The chain is built from TRBV20-1 and TRBJ1-5; no clear D gene. There are 16 residues in the CDR3. CDR1 and CDR2 (germline): DFQATT, SNEGSKA (reference sequence). V gave up 6 bases and J gave up 2 bases, with 20 bases separating them. CDR3 sequence reads: CSARAGPDFGNQPQHF. The DNA of the CDR3 is TGCAGTGCCCGCGCTGGACCGGACTTTGGCAATCAGCCCCAGCATTTT.

The rearrangement uses TRBV5-1 and TRBJ2-3; weak D call: TRBD1 (6 bases). In germline, CDR1 is SGHRS, CDR2 YFSETQ. This CDR3 region has 16 residues. Trimming took 0 bases from V and 0 from J, leaving 11 bases between them. CDR3 sequence: CASSLEGHSSTDTQYF. Here the CDR3 DNA reads TGCGCCAGCAGCTTGGAGGGACACTCTAGCACAGATACGCAGTATTTT.

The chain carries TRBV5-4 and TRBJ1-4; D is possibly TRBD1 (6 bases). This CDR3 region has 15 residues. Trimming removed 3 bases from V and 7 bases from J, with 16 bases in between. Germline V gene sequence: CDR1 SGHNT, CDR2 YYREEE (reference sequence). CDR3 protein: CASSSGVGEPEKLFF. The CDR3 coding sequence is TGTGCCAGCAGCTCAGGGGTAGGGGAGCCTGAAAAACTGTTTTTT.

The J gene is TRBJ1-1, the V gene TRBV12-3 or TRBV12-4; D uncertain. CDR3 length: 14 residues. Trimming stripped 6 bases from V and 2 bases from J, with 13 bases between. CDR3 region: CASRLRELNTEAFF. The CDR3, as DNA: TGTGCCAGCAGGCTCCGGGAGCTTAACACTGAAGCTTTCTTT.

The chain employs TRBV19 and TRBJ2-6, with D hard to call. V was cut by 1 base and J by 7 bases, with 8 bases left in between. Germline values: CDR1 LNHDA, CDR2 SQIVND (reference sequence). There are 14 residues in the CDR3. CDR3 amino acids: CASSIGGFANVLTF. The DNA for the CDR3 is TGTGCCAGTAGTATAGGGGGTTTCGCCAACGTCCTGACTTTC.

This chain connects TRBV30 to TRBJ1-1, with no clear D. Germline assignment: CDR1 GTSNPN and CDR2 SVGIG (reference sequence). The CDR3 spans 13 residues. V was pared by 5 bases and J by 2 bases, with 12 bases between. The CDR3 protein is CAWGYTDNTEAFF. The CDR3, as DNA: TGTGCCTGGGGTTATACAGATAACACTGAAGCTTTCTTT. The whole variable domain, remainder taken from reference TRBV30 and TRBJ1-1, is SQTIHQWPATLVQPVGSPLSLECTVEGTSNPNLYWYRQAAGRGLQLLFYSVGIGQISSEVPQNLSASRPQDRQFILSSKKLLLSDSGFYLCAWGYTDNTEAFFGQGTRLTVV.

The genes are TRBV28 and TRBJ1-5; D not certain. The CDR3 totals 11 residues. V was shortened by 3 bases and J by 5 bases, with 2 bases between the two germline ends. Germline CDR1 and CDR2: MDHEN and SYDVKM. The DNA for the CDR3 is TGTGCCAGCAGTTTCGATCAGCCCCAGCATTTT. It is translated as CASSFDQPQHF. Combining the CDR3 with reference TRBV28 and TRBJ1-5 gives the whole variable domain DVKVTQSSRYLVKRTGEKVFLECVQDMDHENMFWYRQDPGLGLRLIYFSYDVKMKEKGDIPEGYSVSREKKERFSLILESASTNQTSMYLCASSFDQPQHFGDGTRLSIL.

This chain joins TRBV12-3 or TRBV12-4 and TRBJ2-7; no clear D. The CDR3 totals 15 residues. The V end lost 1 base, the J end lost 0 bases, and 10 bases lay between the germline ends. The CDR3 reads CASSLGLESSYEQYF. The CDR3 bases are TGTGCCAGCAGTTTAGGACTGGAAAGCTCCTACGAGCAGTACTTC.

This chain connects TRBV9 to TRBJ2-7; TRBD1 aligns across 7 bases. Germline trimming cut 4 bases from V and 0 bases from J; bases unmatched to any gene: 7. This CDR3 comprises 15 residues. The germline gives CDR1 SGDLS, CDR2 YYNGEE. The CDR3 is CASSPRQGFSYEQYF. CDR3 nucleotide sequence: TGTGCCAGCAGCCCCCGACAGGGTTTCTCCTACGAGCAGTACTTC.

The CDR3 DNA follows: TGTGCCTGGAGAAGTCCAGGGGCTGAAGCTTTCTTT. This gives the protein CAWRSPGAEAFF. The chain recombines TRBV30 with TRBJ1-1; weak D call: TRBD1 (6 bases). The V end was cut by 3 bases, the J end by 6 bases, with 11 bases between. Per the germline V gene, CDR1 is GTSNPN and CDR2 is SVGIG (reference sequence). This CDR3 is 12 amino acids long. Looking up the rest from reference TRBV30 and TRBJ1-1 gives the full variable domain: SQTIHQWPATLVQPVGSPLSLECTVEGTSNPNLYWYRQAAGRGLQLLFYSVGIGQISSEVPQNLSASRPQDRQFILSSKKLLLSDSGFYLCAWRSPGAEAFFGQGTRLTVV.

V and J are TRBV30 and TRBJ2-1; D is undetermined. Trimming stripped 3 bases from V and 6 bases from J, with 9 bases between. From germline, CDR1 is GTSNPN and CDR2 SVGIG (reference sequence). The CDR3 contains 12 residues. The CDR3, as DNA: TGTGCCTGGAGCCGCCCGGGCAATGAGCAGTTCTTC. Amino acid sequence: CAWSRPGNEQFF.

The V and J genes are TRBV18 and TRBJ1-5, with TRBD1 matching 10 bases. CDR1 is KGHSH, CDR2 LQKENI, per germline. The V and J ends lost 5 bases and 6 bases, in that order; junction bases with no gene match: 4. This CDR3 has 14 residues. DNA of the CDR3: TGTGCCAGCTCAGAGGGGACAGGGGTTCAGCCCCAGCATTTT. Translation: CASSEGTGVQPQHF. The full variable domain, rest sourced from reference TRBV18 and TRBJ1-5, is NAGVMQNPRHLVRRRGQEARLRCSPMKGHSHVYWYRQLPEEGLKFMVYLQKENIIDESGMPKERFSAEFPKEGPSILRIQQVVRGDSAAYFCASSEGTGVQPQHFGDGTRLSIL.

The chain couples TRBV29-1 to TRBJ2-7; 7 nucleotides line up with TRBD2. V gave up 6 bases and J gave up 0 bases; unmatched junction bases: 8. CDR3 size: 14 residues. Germline assignment: CDR1 SQVTM and CDR2 ANQGSEA. The CDR3 nucleotides are TGCAGCGTCGGGACGGCGGGGGACTCCTACGAGCAGTACTTC. Translation: CSVGTAGDSYEQYF.

This chain links TRBV6-5 with TRBJ2-2; TRBD1 is a possible D gene (6 bases). The CDR3 covers 14 residues. Trimming cost V 2 bases and J 6 bases, with 10 bases left between them. In germline, CDR1 is MNHEY, CDR2 SVGAGI. CDR3 amino acids: CASSYDWGPGELFF. The CDR3 DNA is TGTGCCAGCAGTTACGATTGGGGGCCCGGGGAGCTGTTTTTT.

This clonotype has just a few counts. V gene TRBV29-1 combines with J gene TRBJ2-2; no clear D. Germline-derived CDR1 and CDR2 are SQVTM and ANQGSEA. CDR3 length equals 14 residues. Trimming took 5 bases from V and 3 from J, leaving 13 bases between them. The CDR3 region is CSVFWHGDTGELFF. The CDR3 nucleotides are TGCAGCGTTTTTTGGCACGGTGACACCGGGGAGCTGTTTTTT.

V is TRBV7-2 and J is TRBJ2-7, with TRBD1 as a possible D gene (5 bases). The V end lost 5 bases, the J end lost 2 bases, and 13 bases lay between the germline ends. The CDR3 extends over 14 amino acids. Germline lookup yields CDR1 SGHTA and CDR2 FQGNSA. CDR3 DNA: TGTGCCAGCAGCCTAGATTGGGGCGCCTACGAGCAGTACTTC. Translated: CASSLDWGAYEQYF.

Details on this clonotype: The junction differs from germline at one of its ends, possibly a read error. The chain combines TRBV29-1 with TRBJ2-7, with 8 bases that match TRBD1. Germline CDR1 is SQVTM and CDR2 is ANQGSEA. The CDR3 runs 12 residues. DNA of the CDR3: TGCAGCGCGGGACAGGCGAGCAACGAGCAGTGCTTC. Translation: CSAGQASNEQCF.

The rearrangement uses TRBV29-1 and TRBJ2-3; TRBD1 matches at 9 bases. Germline CDR1 SQVTM, CDR2 ANQGSEA. V lost 7 bases, J lost 0 bases, and 8 bases stayed unmatched. This CDR3 has 15 residues. The CDR3 sequence: CSAKHRGLSTDTQYF. CDR3 DNA: TGCAGCGCAAAACACAGGGGGCTCAGCACAGATACGCAGTATTTT.

This chain uses TRBV29-1 with TRBJ1-2, with 8 nucleotides matching TRBD1. The CDR3 contains 12 residues. CDR1 and CDR2 from the germline V gene are SQVTM and ANQGSEA. V gave up 6 bases and J gave up 6 bases; unmatched junction bases: 6. This chain's CDR3 is CSVAGRGHGYTF. The CDR3, as DNA: TGCAGCGTAGCCGGCAGGGGGCATGGCTACACCTTC.

The CDR3 DNA reads TGTGCCAGCAGCTTCCGGGTACCCAAAAACATTCAGTACTTC. Translation gives CASSFRVPKNIQYF. The chain couples TRBV7-2 to TRBJ2-4; D unresolved. The length of the CDR3 is 14 residues. Trimming stripped 3 bases from V and 2 bases from J, with 8 bases between. Germline-derived CDR1 and CDR2 are SGHTA and FQGNSA. The full variable domain, rest sourced from reference TRBV7-2 and TRBJ2-4, is GAGVSQSPSNKVTEKGKDVELRCDPISGHTALYWYRQSLGQGLEFLIYFQGNSAPDKSGLPSDRFSAERTGGSVSTLTIQRTQQEDSAVYLCASSFRVPKNIQYFGAGTRLSVL.